The 22 T cell receptor beta chains below were found in one sample sequenced in a study of CD8 T cells in Susac syndrome. An amount of RNA that ranged from roughly 0.45 to 1 ug was reverse transcribed with random hexamers. Via MiXCR, TCRdb re-called the immunoSEQ multiplex PCR reads, giving one row per CDR3 protein. The table has over 100,000 distinct CDR3 sequences, around 94% seen once. Source material: CD8+ T cells from PBMCs. Source of these receptors: a human donor with Susac syndrome.

The chain combines TRBV6-5 with TRBJ2-3, with TRBD1 as a possible D gene (7 bases). Deletions cut 0 bases from V and 2 bases from J, with 12 bases between. The germline CDR1 and CDR2 sequences are MNHEY and SVGAGI. CDR3 length equals 16 residues. In DNA form, the CDR3 reads TGTGCCAGCAGTTACTCTGGAGGGGGCCCCACAGATACGCAGTATTTT. This gives the protein CASSYSGGGPTDTQYF.

This rearrangement joins TRBV29-1 to TRBJ1-2, with 7 bases aligning to TRBD1. Germline V gene data show CDR1 as SQVTM and CDR2 as ANQGSEA. The J segment lost 4 bases and the V segment lost 1 base, leaving 3 bases of the junction unmatched. The CDR3 spans 13 residues. The CDR3 is CSVEVEGAYGYTF. DNA for the CDR3: TGCAGCGTTGAAGTTGAGGGGGCCTATGGCTACACCTTC.

This chain uses TRBV29-1 with TRBJ1-2; D gene ambiguous. Germline-derived CDR1 and CDR2 are SQVTM and ANQGSEA. The CDR3 has 10 amino acids. Trimming pared 3 bases from V and 7 bases from J, leaving 6 bases between. In nucleotides, the CDR3 is TGCAGCGTTGACCCCCGTGGCTACACCTTC. Translated, it gives CSVDPRGYTF.

The V and J genes are TRBV27 and TRBJ2-5, with no clear D. In germline, CDR1 is MNHEY, CDR2 SMNVEV (reference sequence). V was clipped by 7 bases and J by 1 base, with 10 bases between them. CDR3 length: 13 amino acids. For the CDR3, the DNA is TGTGCCAGCACCCATGGCCCCCAAGAGACCCAGTACTTC. It yields the protein CASTHGPQETQYF.

This chain uses TRBV13 with TRBJ2-7; 11 bases are shared with TRBD1. J was trimmed by 7 bases and V by 4 bases; bases with no gene match: 9. Germline V lookup: CDR1 PRHDT, CDR2 FYEKMQ (reference sequence). The CDR3 has 15 residues. The CDR3 nucleotides are TGTGCCAGCAGCTCTCCGGGACAGGGGGTAGAAGAGCAGTACTTC. This gives the protein CASSSPGQGVEEQYF.

This sequence joins TRBV29-1 and TRBJ1-1; no clear D gene. The CDR3 is 12 amino acids. V was shortened by 7 bases and J by 5 bases, with 14 bases between the two germline ends. Per the germline V gene, CDR1 is SQVTM and CDR2 is ANQGSEA. CDR3 nucleotide sequence: TGCAGCGCTGTGGGTCCCCGGACTGAAGCTTTCTTT. Residues: CSAVGPRTEAFF.

The rearrangement joins TRBV29-1 to TRBJ2-5, with D perhaps assigned TRBD1 or TRBD2 (7 bases each). From germline, CDR1 is SQVTM and CDR2 ANQGSEA. The CDR3 has 13 amino acids. The V end was cut by 7 bases, the J end by 5 bases, with 17 bases between. This CDR3 is CSALTGRGETQYF. CDR3 DNA: TGCAGCGCCCTGACAGGGAGGGGGGAGACCCAGTACTTC. Supplemented by reference TRBV29-1 and TRBJ2-5, the full variable domain reads SAVISQKPSRDICQRGTSLTIQCQVDSQVTMMFWYRQQPGQSLTLIATANQGSEATYESGFVIDKFPISRPNLTFSTLTVSNMSPEDSSIYLCSALTGRGETQYFGPGTRLLVL.

The chain combines TRBV6-5 with TRBJ1-6; TRBD1 might be the D (6 bases). In germline, CDR1 is MNHEY, CDR2 SVGAGI. V lost 2 bases, J lost 7 bases, and 9 bases lay in between. CDR3 length: 14 residues. Written as DNA, the CDR3 is TGTGCCAGCAGTTACCAGGACAGCAATTCACCCCTCCACTTT. Its translation is CASSYQDSNSPLHF.

V and J are TRBV10-2 and TRBJ1-2; 7 bases are a match to TRBD1. The CDR3 runs 13 residues. The junction had 3 bases not matched to a gene; V was cut back by 4 bases and J by 4 bases. Germline V gives CDR1 WSHSY, CDR2 SAAADI. CDR3 sequence: CASSGRGSYGYTF. CDR3 bases: TGCGCCAGCAGTGGCAGGGGGTCCTATGGCTACACCTTC.

The chain uses TRBV20-1 and TRBJ2-1; TRBD2 matches at 8 bases. CDR1 is DFQATT, CDR2 SNEGSKA, per germline (reference sequence). The CDR3 has 15 residues. With 3 bases clipped from V and 7 bases from J, the junction kept 11 bases outside the gene matches. The CDR3 loop reads CSASSEERGINEQFF. Written as DNA, the CDR3 is TGCAGTGCTAGCTCCGAGGAGCGGGGGATAAATGAGCAGTTCTTC.

The chain employs TRBV6-1 and TRBJ1-1; a possible D gene is TRBD1 (6 bases). Per the germline V gene, CDR1 is MNHNS and CDR2 is SASEGT. This CDR3 has 14 residues. The germline V and J ends were trimmed by 6 bases and 5 bases, with 16 bases remaining between them. CDR3 sequence reads: CASSPGRGRTEAFF. CDR3 coding DNA: TGTGCCAGCAGCCCGGGCAGGGGTAGGACTGAAGCTTTCTTT.

This sequence joins TRBV24-1 and TRBJ2-3; D gene ambiguous. V lost 8 bases and J lost 4, with 3 bases in between. Germline V gene data show CDR1 as KGHDR and CDR2 as SFDVKD. The CDR3 covers 10 residues. In nucleotides, the CDR3 is TGTGCCACCATCCCAGATACGCAGTATTTT. Its protein product is CATIPDTQYF.

The CDR3, as DNA: TGCAGTGCTAGAGATGTGGGACAGGGTCGATACAATGAGCAGTTCTTC. Translating gives CSARDVGQGRYNEQFF. The chain couples TRBV20-1 to TRBJ2-1; 9 bases match TRBD1. Per the germline V gene, CDR1 is DFQATT and CDR2 is SNEGSKA (reference sequence). The CDR3 sequence is 16 residues long. The junction had 7 bases not matched to a gene; V was cut back by 0 bases and J by 4 bases.

The rearrangement links TRBV3-1 to TRBJ1-2; no reliable D call. The CDR3 extends over 15 amino acids. Looked up from germline, CDR1 is LGHDT and CDR2 is YNNKEL (reference sequence). The ends were cut back, 1 base at V and 8 bases at J, with 17 bases in the middle. This CDR3 is CASSQGATWHDGYTF. CDR3 nucleotides: TGTGCCAGCAGCCAAGGAGCGACGTGGCATGACGGCTACACCTTC. The full variable domain, rest sourced from reference TRBV3-1 and TRBJ1-2, is DTAVSQTPKYLVTQMGNDKSIKCEQNLGHDTMYWYKQDSKKFLKIMFSYNNKELIINETVPNRFSPKSPDKAHLNLHINSLELGDSAVYFCASSQGATWHDGYTFGSGTRLTVV.

This clonotype was observed a single time. The J gene is TRBJ2-5, the V gene TRBV29-1; D is unclear. V shed 3 bases and J shed 4 bases, with 18 bases lying between them. The CDR3 is 15 amino acids. CDR1 SQVTM and CDR2 ANQGSEA come from the germline V gene. The CDR3 DNA sequence: TGCAGCGTTGACGGCCTCCCTGGGCTGGCAGAGACCCAGTACTTC. Translated: CSVDGLPGLAETQYF.

V gene TRBV20-1 combines with J gene TRBJ2-1, with a tentative D call TRBD2 (6 bases). The CDR3 totals 13 residues. In germline, CDR1 is DFQATT, CDR2 SNEGSKA (reference sequence). V lost 2 bases and J 5 bases, leaving 10 bases between the germline ends. The CDR3: CSARLAGNNEQFF. DNA for the CDR3: TGCAGTGCTAGACTCGCGGGGAACAATGAGCAGTTCTTC.

The V gene is TRBV27, the J gene TRBJ1-2, with unresolved D. This CDR3 contains 13 residues. From germline, CDR1 is MNHEY and CDR2 SMNVEV (reference sequence). V was shortened by 2 bases and J by 8 bases, with 12 bases between the two germline ends. CDR3 residues: CASSLDPFGGYTF. The CDR3 coding sequence is TGTGCCAGCAGTTTAGATCCGTTCGGAGGCTACACCTTC.

This chain links TRBV4-2 with TRBJ2-2; D is possibly TRBD2 (6 bases). The CDR3 length is 15 residues. CDR1 is LGHNA, CDR2 YNFKEQ, per germline. The germline V and J ends were trimmed by 0 bases and 5 bases, with 10 bases remaining between them. Written as DNA, the CDR3 is TGTGCCAGCAGCCAAGACAGGGCGGGGACCGGGGAGCTGTTTTTT. Its translation: CASSQDRAGTGELFF.

The chain employs TRBV29-1 and TRBJ2-2, with a tentative D call TRBD1 (6 bases). Germline V lookup: CDR1 SQVTM, CDR2 ANQGSEA. Trimming shortened V by 3 bases and J by 4 bases, and 6 bases separated the two germline ends. The CDR3 length is 12 residues. Here the CDR3 reads CSVEGATGELFF. The CDR3, as DNA: TGCAGCGTTGAGGGGGCCACCGGGGAGCTGTTTTTT.

The genes are TRBV29-1 and TRBJ1-1, with D perhaps TRBD1 (5 bases). The germline V gene encodes CDR1 SQVTM and CDR2 ANQGSEA. Trimming stripped 7 bases from V and 3 bases from J, with 15 bases between. The CDR3 contains 13 residues. CDR3 residues: CSESWGGDTEAFF. The CDR3 bases are TGCAGCGAATCGTGGGGCGGAGACACTGAAGCTTTCTTT.

The chain carries TRBV5-1 and TRBJ1-1, with a weak D call TRBD1 (6 bases). V lost 4 bases, J lost 6 bases, and 10 bases lay in between. The CDR3 runs to 12 residues. Germline lookup yields CDR1 SGHRS and CDR2 YFSETQ. The CDR3 DNA follows: TGCGCCAGCAGCCTAAACAGGGCTGAAGCTTTCTTT. This gives the protein CASSLNRAEAFF.

V usage is TRBV4-1 and J usage is TRBJ2-1, with D tentatively TRBD2 (6 bases). Germline CDR1 reads MGHRA; CDR2 reads YSYEKL. The CDR3 loop spans 15 amino acids. V was cut by 0 bases and J by 8 bases, with 14 bases left in between. DNA of the CDR3: TGCGCCAGCAGCCAAGATCGATGGGGGGAAGATGAGCAGTTCTTC. Translating it yields CASSQDRWGEDEQFF.